This record concerns one T cell receptor (beta chain) sequence. The antigen is not known. These data belong to a study of cytomegalovirus exposure and HLA in healthy donors. Background on the study: Approximately 85 million unique TCRs from HLA-typed donors were held in an early data release.

Study observations and caveats: In a later analysis, an Asian-associated ancestry cluster reportedly showed fewer N-insertions than the roughly 700-donor mean. It emerged from a later analysis that several of the most significant clusters appeared to be linked to common viral pathogens.

The PCR contained 60 Vbeta and 13 Jbeta primers. Generated by immunoSEQ multiplex PCR, the TCRdb table keeps only in-frame clones and is missing some. This table holds around 150,000 clones, around 80% found once. Looked up from germline, CDR1 is SGHVS and CDR2 is FNYEAQ. This CDR3 spans 17 amino acids. The junction had 5 bases not matched to a gene; V was cut back by 1 base and J by 0 bases. Each of the donors was a healthy bone marrow donor. Sequenced input: PBMCs. This receptor was identified in a woman in her late teens or twenties in good health and CMV-seronegative. This sequence joins TRBV7-6 and TRBJ2-3, with 9 bases that match TRBD2. The CDR3 spells CASSLGLAGFSTDTQYF. CDR3 nucleotides: TGTGCCAGCAGCTTAGGCCTAGCGGGGTTTAGCACAGATACGCAGTATTTT.